This entry features one TCR beta chain sequence. Antigen: not known. This specimen belongs to a study of shared clonotypes between healthy human individuals. The protocol was immunoSEQ multiplex PCR, while the TCRdb copy is restricted to in-frame clones and leaves out a portion. The sample comprises 1.5 million to 2.5 million clones, about 95% of which are singletons, and more than 0.9% rests with the top ten. Findings and caveats of the study: Represented diversity, genetic and exposure-history alike, was limited by few donors. What rarefaction showed was incomplete sorted-subset sequencing despite large depth. Naive subsets, compared against memory subsets, generally had larger estimated richness values.

Terminally differentiated effector memory CD45RA+ cells were excluded by CCR7 positive selection of CD45RO-negative cells. Healthy adults negative for HIV, lacking recent acute infections or vaccinations, served as donors. The sequence was obtained from a man between 18 and 29 years old in good health. Material: naive CD8+ T cells sorted from blood.

CDR3 nucleotide sequence: TGCAGCGTTGAAGGAGATGACAGGGTTCCCTACGAGCAGTACTTC. The encoded protein is CSVEGDDRVPYEQYF. The chain carries TRBV29-1 and TRBJ2-7, with 7 bases that match TRBD1. The V and J ends lost 1 base and 2 bases, in that order; junction bases with no gene match: 8. The CDR3 is 15 amino acids. The V gene's germline CDR1 is SQVTM and CDR2 ANQGSEA.